This T cell receptor beta chain was recorded in a study of blood T cell repertoires in COVID-19. Study in general: Samples of COVID-19 (acute and convalescent) were obtained from the United States, Italy and Spain.

The germline V gene has CDR1 GTSNPN and CDR2 SVGIG (reference sequence). The germline V and J ends were trimmed by 4 bases and 5 bases, with 5 bases remaining between them. The CDR3 consists of 11 residues. In the original processing: Nucleated cell counts were estimated from reference gene primer amplification. Measured with immunoSEQ multiplex PCR; TCRdb has only the in-frame clones, and not every one. That table gives V, J and clone size, and the DNA gave D and trimming. The repertoire holds 400,000 or so clones, around 87% seen once, with around 2% in the top ten. The gene calls are TRBV30 and TRBJ1-4; D gene unclear. Material: PBMCs or T cells enriched from blood (not recorded which). The TCR comes from a man aged 40-49 years in a cohort exposed to, infected with or recovered from COVID-19 (not recorded which). The CDR3 loop is CAWTRNEKLFF. DNA for the CDR3: TGTGCCTGGACCAGAAATGAAAAACTGTTTTTT.